The 25 T cell receptor beta chains in this list originate from one sample, sequenced in a study of spatial heterogeneity in lung cancer. Each CDR3 protein is one row after TCRdb ran MiXCR on the 5' RACE reads. The table lists about 82,000 distinct CDR3 sequences, roughly an eighth of them singletons, with under 5.5% in the top ten. As for time point: sample taken at primary tumor resection. Whole RNA, isolated from tumor, nontumor lung or frozen PBMC, was sequenced without prior sorting. The source was PBMCs, collected at surgery. These receptors came from a male donor with early-stage non-small cell lung cancer.

This chain links TRBV4-1 with TRBJ2-1, with 9 bases that match TRBD1. Germline V gene lookup returns CDR1 MGHRA and CDR2 YSYEKL. V gave up 1 base and J gave up 7 bases; unmatched junction bases: 5. The CDR3 is made up of 15 amino acids. The CDR3 loop is CASSQGDRVVNEQFF. The DNA of the CDR3 is TGCGCCAGCAGCCAAGGGGACAGGGTTGTGAATGAGCAGTTCTTC.

The chain employs TRBV20-1 and TRBJ2-1; D perhaps matches TRBD1 (5 bases). Trimming cost V 5 bases and J 0 bases, with 14 bases left between them. The CDR3 covers 15 residues. In germline, CDR1 is DFQATT, CDR2 SNEGSKA (reference sequence). For the CDR3, the DNA is TGCAGTGCTCCAACAGGCCCCAGCTCCTACAATGAGCAGTTCTTC. It translates to CSAPTGPSSYNEQFF.

This chain uses TRBV2 with TRBJ2-7, with a weak D call TRBD2 (5 bases). Germline V CDR1 and CDR2: SNHLY, FYNNEI. This CDR3 is built from 13 residues. The germline V and J ends were trimmed by 3 bases and 4 bases, with 10 bases remaining between them. The DNA for the CDR3 is TGTGCCAGCAGTGATGGACTTTCTTACGAGCAGTACTTC. It translates to CASSDGLSYEQYF.

In its sample, this clonotype was seen a few times. CDR3 protein: CASNIRRDLGNTHYEQYF. The CDR3, as DNA: TGTGCCAGCAACATTAGAAGGGATCTAGGCAATACTCACTACGAGCAGTACTTC. The chain couples TRBV12-3 or TRBV12-4 to TRBJ2-7; D is undetermined. The CDR3 has 18 amino acids. V lost 7 bases to trimming and J lost 3 bases, with 28 bases between them.

This clonotype was observed a few times. J is TRBJ2-5 and V is TRBV6-5; D call uncertain. The germline gives CDR1 MNHEY, CDR2 SVGAGI. Between the trimmed V and J ends, which lost 6 bases and 1 base, there was a span of 9 bases. This CDR3 spans 13 amino acids. CDR3 bases: TGTGCCAGCAGAGCCCCGGGCCAAGAGACCCAGTACTTC. Translation gives CASRAPGQETQYF.

This clonotype was seen many times. The chain couples TRBV2 to TRBJ1-2; 7 nucleotides agree with TRBD1. The CDR3 is made up of 13 amino acids. J lost 6 bases, V lost 6 bases, and 7 bases had no gene match. Germline V gene lookup returns CDR1 SNHLY and CDR2 FYNNEI. The CDR3 DNA follows: TGTGCCAGCAGCCTATTGACAGGGAATGGCTACACCTTC. Its protein product is CASSLLTGNGYTF.

This chain uses TRBV5-1 with TRBJ1-5; 7 positions agree with TRBD1. The CDR3 runs to 14 residues. The trim removed 5 bases at V and 2 bases at J, leaving 4 bases unmatched. Germline V CDR1 and CDR2: SGHRS, YFSETQ. CDR3 sequence: CASSDGTGNQPQHF. The CDR3 region has the DNA TGCGCCAGCAGTGACGGGACAGGCAATCAGCCCCAGCATTTT.

This clonotype was seen repeatedly, ten times or more. The rearrangement links TRBV5-1 to TRBJ2-5; TRBD2 agrees at 10 bases. Germline V lookup: CDR1 SGHRS, CDR2 YFSETQ. This CDR3 is 15 amino acids long. J gave up 2 bases and V 0 bases, and 1 base lay outside the gene matches. Here the CDR3 reads CASSLASGRQETQYF. The CDR3 nucleotides read TGCGCCAGCAGCTTGGCTAGCGGGAGACAAGAGACCCAGTACTTC.

This clonotype was detected many times. The chain links TRBV29-1 to TRBJ1-1; TRBD1 matches 8 bases. Germline V gene lookup returns CDR1 SQVTM and CDR2 ANQGSEA. V dropped 1 base and J dropped 5; count of bases not matched to a gene: 3. This CDR3 region has 13 residues. The CDR3 DNA reads as TGCAGCGTTGAAGGGACAGGGAGGACTGAAGCTTTCTTT. Translated, it gives CSVEGTGRTEAFF.

The chain has TRBV30 and TRBJ2-1; 9 nucleotides align to TRBD2. Unmatched junction bases numbered 6, after V lost 8 bases and J lost 4 bases. CDR3 length: 13 residues. From germline, CDR1 is GTSNPN and CDR2 SVGIG (reference sequence). The CDR3, as DNA: TGTGCCAAGGCGGGAGGGAGTTACAATGAGCAGTTCTTC. Protein: CAKAGGSYNEQFF.

This sequence joins TRBV7-2 and TRBJ2-1; maybe TRBD2 (6 bases). There are 14 residues in the CDR3. With 5 bases removed from V and 16 bases from J, the gap between germline ends came to 24 bases. The V gene's germline CDR1 is SGHTA and CDR2 FQGNSA. For the CDR3, the DNA is TGTGCCAGCAGCCGCCGGGCGGGTTTTTTGGAGGGTTTCTTC. It specifies CASSRRAGFLEGFF.

The chain uses TRBV10-1 and TRBJ2-5; D not certain. V was pared by 3 bases and J by 3 bases, with 8 bases between. The CDR3 sequence is 13 residues long. The germline V gene has CDR1 WNHNN and CDR2 SYGVQD (reference sequence). This CDR3 reads CASSDGSEETQYF. CDR3 coding DNA: TGCGCCAGCAGTGACGGCAGTGAAGAGACCCAGTACTTC.

This clonotype was observed many times. The chain's CDR3 is CASSLVEVHYGYTF. Written as DNA, the CDR3 is TGTGCCAGCAGCTTAGTGGAGGTACACTATGGCTACACCTTC. This sequence joins TRBV7-9 and TRBJ1-2; D remains ambiguous. The CDR3 has 14 residues. Germline CDR1 and CDR2: SEHNR and FQNEAQ (reference sequence). Trimming cost V 1 base and J 3 bases, with 9 bases left between them.

In its sample, this clonotype was seen a few times. V and J are TRBV3-1 and TRBJ2-3; no clear D gene. Trimming pared 5 bases from V and 5 bases from J, leaving 8 bases between. Germline V gene sequence: CDR1 LGHDT, CDR2 YNNKEL (reference sequence). The CDR3 is made up of 12 amino acids. CDR3 nucleotides: TGTGCCAGCAGCTCGATTGGAGATACGCAGTATTTT. The encoded protein is CASSSIGDTQYF.

The chain is built from TRBV5-4 and TRBJ1-2, with D possibly TRBD1 on 5 matching bases. Trimming removed 1 base from V and 3 bases from J, with 10 bases in between. This CDR3 has 14 amino acids. Germline CDR1 and CDR2: SGHNT and YYREEE (reference sequence). For the CDR3, the DNA is TGTGCCAGCAGCTTGAGCGGGACTGACTATGGCTACACCTTC. Residues: CASSLSGTDYGYTF.

There are many counts of this clonotype. The chain uses TRBV6-5 and TRBJ1-6; D might be TRBD1 (5 bases). Trimming shortened V by 6 bases and J by 0 bases, and 15 bases separated the two germline ends. CDR1 MNHEY and CDR2 SVGAGI come from the germline V gene. The CDR3 has 17 amino acids. Written as DNA, the CDR3 is TGTGCCAGCAGCCGACAGTTTTTTAGCTCCTATAATTCACCCCTCCACTTT. Protein sequence: CASSRQFFSSYNSPLHF.

This clonotype occurred a few times. The DNA for the CDR3 is TGTGCCAGCAGCCCCCCCGGACAGGGGGCGTTCAACGAGCAGTACTTC. It specifies CASSPPGQGAFNEQYF. The V and J genes are TRBV5-5 and TRBJ2-7, with TRBD1 matching 11 bases. The germline CDR1 and CDR2 sequences are SGHKS and YYEKEE (reference sequence). With 4 bases clipped from V and 5 bases from J, the junction kept 11 bases outside the gene matches. The CDR3 totals 16 residues.

This clonotype was seen only a few times. V and J are TRBV29-1 and TRBJ2-5; TRBD1 is a possible D gene (5 bases). The ends were cut back, 7 bases at V and 1 base at J, with 10 bases in the middle. Germline V gene data show CDR1 as SQVTM and CDR2 as ANQGSEA. The CDR3 is 12 residues long. The CDR3: CSGWTSQETQYF. The CDR3 DNA is TGCAGCGGTTGGACAAGCCAAGAGACCCAGTACTTC.

In this sample, this clonotype turned up many times. The rearrangement joins TRBV7-8 to TRBJ1-1, with D unresolved. This CDR3 comprises 14 residues. V was trimmed by 1 base and J by 0 bases, leaving 6 bases between them. Germline V gene sequence: CDR1 SGHVS, CDR2 FQNEAQ. This CDR3 reads CASSLGTLNTEAFF. In DNA form, the CDR3 reads TGTGCCAGCAGCTTAGGGACCCTGAACACTGAAGCTTTCTTT.

CDR3 nucleotides: TGTGCCAGCAGCCCAGCGGACAGGGATTGGAACACTGAAGCTTTCTTT. Residues: CASSPADRDWNTEAFF. The chain is built from TRBV7-9 and TRBJ1-1; 8 bases are a match to TRBD1. The germline CDR1 and CDR2 sequences are SEHNR and FQNEAQ (reference sequence). Germline trimming cut 5 bases from V and 1 base from J; bases unmatched to any gene: 9. There are 16 residues in the CDR3.

This clonotype was counted many times. The V call is TRBV4-1, the J call TRBJ2-4, with 7 bases aligning to TRBD1. The CDR3 contains 14 residues. CDR1 MGHRA and CDR2 YSYEKL come from the germline V gene. V shed 2 bases, J shed 8 bases, and the junction held 6 bases outside the gene matches. CDR3 coding DNA: TGCGCCAGCAGCCAACGTTCCAGGGGGTACATTCAGTACTTC. Protein: CASSQRSRGYIQYF.

The chain employs TRBV5-8 and TRBJ2-1, with 10 nucleotides matching TRBD1. The ends lost 4 bases at V and 9 bases at J; junction bases unmatched: 13. This CDR3 is 16 amino acids long. Germline CDR1 is SGHTS and CDR2 is YDEGEE. For the CDR3, the DNA is TGTGCCAGCAGCCCCCAGGGGACAGGGGACTTGGGTGAGCAGTTCTTC. This codes for CASSPQGTGDLGEQFF.

This sequence joins TRBV28 and TRBJ2-1; D is ambiguous. CDR1 and CDR2 from the germline V gene are MDHEN and SYDVKM. V lost 2 bases to trimming and J lost 6 bases, with 5 bases between them. The CDR3 extends over 12 amino acids. DNA of the CDR3: TGTGCCAGCAGTTTACAGGCCAATGAGCAGTTCTTC. Its protein product is CASSLQANEQFF.

This clonotype was detected only a few times. V gene TRBV6-5 combines with J gene TRBJ2-7, with D maybe TRBD2 (5 bases). The germline V gene has CDR1 MNHEY and CDR2 SVGAGI. V was pared by 0 bases and J by 9 bases, with 18 bases between. The CDR3 length is 15 residues. The CDR3 here is CASSYSTVQAGGQYF. The CDR3, as DNA: TGTGCCAGCAGTTACTCGACCGTCCAGGCTGGAGGGCAGTACTTC.

The rearrangement uses TRBV29-1 and TRBJ2-6, with D possibly being TRBD1 (5 bases). CDR1 and CDR2 (germline): SQVTM, ANQGSEA. Trimming stripped 4 bases from V and 2 bases from J, with 6 bases between. The CDR3 covers 13 residues. CDR3 nucleotide sequence: TGCAGCGTTGGACAGACTGGGGCCAACGTCCTGACTTTC. Translated: CSVGQTGANVLTF.